This TCR beta chain is drawn from a study of blood T cells in healthy people across ages. Using a J-beta primer mix together with a sample-barcoded 5' primer, a second PCR was run for roughly 7 to 11 cycles. TCRdb itself ran the 5' RACE reads through MiXCR, one entry per CDR3 protein. Of about 780,000 distinct CDR3 sequences detected, around 45% appear once; the ten largest clones hold 15% to 20%. Germline lookup yields CDR1 SGDLS and CDR2 YYNGEE. The V gene lost 0 bases and the J gene lost 4 bases, with 7 bases spanning the gap. CDR3 length: 13 amino acids. Sequencing was performed on blood. This chain connects TRBV9 to TRBJ2-5; maybe TRBD2 (6 bases). This clonotype was sampled from a man older than 75 in good health. The CDR3 DNA is TGTGCCAGCAGCGTAGTCGGGGGAGAGACCCAGTACTTC. It codes for CASSVVGGETQYF.